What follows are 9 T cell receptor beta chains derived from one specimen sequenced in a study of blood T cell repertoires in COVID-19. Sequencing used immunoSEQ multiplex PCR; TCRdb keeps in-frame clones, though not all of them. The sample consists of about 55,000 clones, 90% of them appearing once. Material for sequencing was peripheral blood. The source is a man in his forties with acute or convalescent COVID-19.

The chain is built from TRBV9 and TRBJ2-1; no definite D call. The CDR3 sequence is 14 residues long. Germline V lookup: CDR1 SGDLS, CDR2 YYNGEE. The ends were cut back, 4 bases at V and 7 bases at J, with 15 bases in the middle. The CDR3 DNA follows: TGTGCCAGCAGCCCCACCCCCCTTAGTAATGAGCAGTTCTTC. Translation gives CASSPTPLSNEQFF.

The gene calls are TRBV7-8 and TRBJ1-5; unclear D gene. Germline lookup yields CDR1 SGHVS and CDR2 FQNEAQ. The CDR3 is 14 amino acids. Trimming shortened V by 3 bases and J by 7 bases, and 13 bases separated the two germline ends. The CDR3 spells CASSLPGSQQPQHF. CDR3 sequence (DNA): TGTGCCAGCAGCTTGCCGGGTTCCCAGCAGCCCCAGCATTTT. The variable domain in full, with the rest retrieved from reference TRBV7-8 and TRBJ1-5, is GAGVSQSPRYKVAKRGQDVALRCDPISGHVSLFWYQQALGQGPEFLTYFQNEAQLDKSGLPSDRFFAERPEGSVSTLKIQRTQQEDSAVYLCASSLPGSQQPQHFGDGTRLSIL.

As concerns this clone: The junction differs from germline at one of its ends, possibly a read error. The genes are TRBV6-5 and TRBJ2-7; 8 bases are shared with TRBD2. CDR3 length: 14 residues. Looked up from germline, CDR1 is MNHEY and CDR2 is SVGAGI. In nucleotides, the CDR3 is TGTGCCAGCAGTCGTCAAGCGGGAGTGGGGTTGGGGGACTTC. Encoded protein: CASSRQAGVGLGDF.

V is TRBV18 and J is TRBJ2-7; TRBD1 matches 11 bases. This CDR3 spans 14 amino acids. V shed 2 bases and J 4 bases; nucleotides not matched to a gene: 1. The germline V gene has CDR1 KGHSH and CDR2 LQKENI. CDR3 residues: CASSPRDRGYEQYF. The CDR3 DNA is TGTGCCAGCTCACCAAGGGACAGGGGGTACGAGCAGTACTTC.

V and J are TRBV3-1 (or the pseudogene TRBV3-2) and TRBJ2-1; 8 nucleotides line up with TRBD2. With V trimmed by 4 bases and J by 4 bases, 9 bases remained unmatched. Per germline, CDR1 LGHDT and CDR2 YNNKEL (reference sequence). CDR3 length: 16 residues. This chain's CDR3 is CASSPLTSGSYNEQFF. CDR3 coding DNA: TGTGCCAGCAGCCCCCTTACTAGCGGCAGTTACAATGAGCAGTTCTTC.

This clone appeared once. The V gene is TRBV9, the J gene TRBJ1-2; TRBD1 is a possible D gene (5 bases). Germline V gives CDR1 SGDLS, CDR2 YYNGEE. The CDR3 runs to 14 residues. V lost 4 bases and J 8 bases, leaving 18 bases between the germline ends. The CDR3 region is CASSSRTRTYGYTF. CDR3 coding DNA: TGTGCCAGCAGCTCCCGGACAAGGACGTACGGCTACACCTTC.

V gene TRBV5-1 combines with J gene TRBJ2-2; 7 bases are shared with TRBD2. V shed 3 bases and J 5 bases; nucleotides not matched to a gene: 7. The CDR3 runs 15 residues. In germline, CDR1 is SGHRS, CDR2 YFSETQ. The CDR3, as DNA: TGCGCCAGCAGCTACCGGGAGGCATCAACCGGGGAGCTGTTTTTT. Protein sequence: CASSYREASTGELFF.

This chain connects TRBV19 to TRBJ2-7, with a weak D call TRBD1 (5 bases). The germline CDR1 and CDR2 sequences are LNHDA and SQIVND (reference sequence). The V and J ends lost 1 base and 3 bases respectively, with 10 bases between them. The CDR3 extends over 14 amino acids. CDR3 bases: TGTGCCAGTAGTATAGGGGGCGCATACTACGAGCAGTACTTC. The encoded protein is CASSIGGAYYEQYF.

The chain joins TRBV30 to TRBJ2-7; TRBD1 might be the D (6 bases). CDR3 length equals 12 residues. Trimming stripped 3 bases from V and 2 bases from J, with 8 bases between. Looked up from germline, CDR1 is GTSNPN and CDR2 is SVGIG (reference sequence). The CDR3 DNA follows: TGTGCCTGGAGCAGACAGGCCTACGAGCAGTACTTC. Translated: CAWSRQAYEQYF.